These T cell receptor beta chains were read from a single sample in a study of control samples from healthy donors and cancer patients. Profiling relied on immunoSEQ multiplex PCR, and the TCRdb table lists in-frame clones only, not all of them. The top ten clones hold around 5.8% of a sample with 100,000 to 150,000 clones, around nine tenths of them seen once. The sequenced material came from blood. These receptors were taken from a man younger than 30 in good health. The CDR3 runs from the conserved cysteine through the conserved F or W. D genes are given only for firm matches. Some rows mark clone size as missing; the rest say once, few, many or name a class of expanded clone.

V	size	J	D	DNA	CDR3
TRBV9	once	TRBJ2-1	.	TGTGCCAGCAGCGTAGGCAGGGCGATCTTTTTGACCTACAATGAGCAGTTCTTC	CASSVGRAIFLTYNEQFF
TRBV9	.	TRBJ1-3	.	TGTGCCAGCAGCGTAGGAGGGCTCTCTGGAAACACCATATATTTT	CASSVGGLSGNTIYF
TRBV3-1/TRBV3-2	.	TRBJ1-3	TRBD1	TGTGCCAGCAGCCAAGGTCTAGGGGGCCTAAACACCATATATTTT	CASSQGLGGLNTIYF
TRBV4-2	.	TRBJ2-2	.	TGTGCCAGCAGCCAATCCTCCTACGGGGGTAGTACCGGGGAGCTGTTTTTT	CASSQSSYGGSTGELFF
TRBV7-6	medium-sized	TRBJ2-5	TRBD2	TGTGCCAGCAGCTTAGAGCCTAGCGGGGGCCCTACGGAGACCCAGTACTTC	CASSLEPSGGPTETQYF
TRBV20-1	.	TRBJ2-5	.	TGCAGTGCTAGTTGGAGAAAAGAGACCCAGTACTTC	CSASWRKETQYF
TRBV7-2	.	TRBJ1-1	.	TGTGCCAGCAGCCTACTACAGGGCGCTGAAGCTTTCTTT	CASSLLQGAEAFF
TRBV5-1	.	TRBJ2-5	.	TGCGCCAGCAGTCAGAGTCCCCAAGAGACCCAGTACTTC	CASSQSPQETQYF
TRBV7-6	.	TRBJ2-5	TRBD1	TGTGCCAGCAGCTTTCCGGGACAGCAAGAGACCCAGTACTTC	CASSFPGQQETQYF
TRBV9	.	TRBJ1-6	TRBD1	TGTGCCAGCAGCGTAGACAGGGGAGGCGGTACGGGTCCCTATAATTCACCCCTCCACTTT	CASSVDRGGGTGPYNSPLHF
TRBV4-2	.	TRBJ2-1	TRBD2	TGTGCCAGCAGCCAAGGCGAAATCGGGGGGTATGAGCAGTTCTTC	CASSQGEIGGYEQFF
TRBV30	.	TRBJ2-2	.	TGTGCCTGTCCCGAGAGGGGTCCCGGGGAGCTGTTTTTT	CACPERGPGELFF
TRBV7-9	once	TRBJ2-2	.	TGTGCCAGCAGCTTAGACCCCTACACCGGGGAGCTGTTTTTT	CASSLDPYTGELFF
TRBV6-6	.	TRBJ1-6	.	TGTGCCAGCAGTACAAATCCCCCCCGGAATTCACCCCTCCACTTT	CASSTNPPRNSPLHF
TRBV9	.	TRBJ1-1	.	TGTGCCAGCAGCGGAGGGGGGTTTCGCCCTGAAGCTTTCTTT	CASSGGGFRPEAFF